This T cell receptor beta chain was recovered during a study of T cells in Graves' hyperthyroidism and ophthalmopathy. Findings and limits, study-wide: Most expanded thyroid clonotypes above 0.001 recurred in blood.

Germline lookup yields CDR1 LNHDA and CDR2 SQIVND (reference sequence). The CDR3 extends over 16 amino acids. The CDR3 regions of TCR beta were amplified from RNA transcripts. Primed by the HTBI set, a first-round RT-PCR was run on the TCR CDR3. TCRdb re-called the multiplex PCR reads through MiXCR, storing one row per CDR3 protein. This repertoire shows about 480,000 distinct CDR3 sequences, roughly a quarter found once; its top ten account for roughly 12%. Details on this clonotype: The antigen is undetermined. With a much larger clone just one base away, this may be a read error.

The source is a woman between 25 and 40 years old with Graves' ophthalmopathy. This chain connects TRBV19 to TRBJ1-2; 7 bases map to TRBD1. Sequencing input: blood. DNA for the CDR3: TGTGCCAGTAGCCTGCTCGGGCAGGGGGATGGCTATGGCTACAGCTTC. Its protein product is CASSLLGQGDGYGYSF.